This T cell receptor beta chain was captured by sequencing in a study of T cell responses to AZD1222 COVID-19 vaccine. As for the study in general: Pooling of second doses given at about 4 or about 12 weeks was done.

For this clone: Its cognate antigen is unknown.

Germline CDR1 is MDHEN and CDR2 is SYDVKM. V was clipped by 6 bases and J by 6 bases, with 17 bases between them. The CDR3 has 15 amino acids. Measured with immunoSEQ multiplex PCR; TCRdb has only the in-frame clones, and not every one. Found here are tens of thousands of clones, 85% to 90% of them singletons; the top ten hold 30% to 35%. Findings and limits, study-wide: Repertoire sampling happened only post peak T cell response. Spike-specific TCR breadth rose after two AZD1222 doses, and depth rose as well. White British ancestry dominated among donors, who included more females, and clonal diversity was possibly underestimated.

This sequence joins TRBV28 and TRBJ2-2; D perhaps matches TRBD2 (5 bases). This clonotype was sampled from an adult in good health. Sample: peripheral blood, taken on day 0 of AZD1222 vaccination. This CDR3 is CASSNSGNSAGELFF. The CDR3 DNA reads TGTGCCAGCAGCAACTCCGGGAACTCCGCCGGGGAGCTGTTTTTT.